The source of this TCR beta chain is a study of Graves' ophthalmopathy and Graves' hyperthyroidism. Transcripts of RNA were the source for amplifying TCR beta CDR3 regions. RT-PCR in the first round used HTBI primers; a second-round multiplex PCR followed. TCRdb independently ran MiXCR on the multiplex PCR reads; one entry per CDR3 protein. The data show about 500,000 distinct CDR3 sequences, 35% to 40% seen once. Study-wide findings and caveats: Ophthalmopathy could be told apart from stable hyperthyroidism by a 13-signature model (about 89% sensitivity, around 81% specificity). The model achieved 55% to 71% sensitivity and around 78% specificity for ophthalmopathy progression.

This clonotype appeared many times. Its antigen is as yet unknown. This CDR3 has 15 residues. The V end was cut by 3 bases, the J end by 7 bases, with 18 bases between. The germline V gene has CDR1 MNHEY and CDR2 SMNVEV (reference sequence). The origin of this receptor is an adult man with Graves' hyperthyroidism. The sequenced sample consisted of peripheral blood or thyroid tissue (not recorded which). The chain has TRBV27 and TRBJ1-2; maybe TRBD1 (6 bases). CDR3 region: CASSLYRVNTGGYTF. CDR3 DNA sequence: TGTGCCAGCAGTTTGTACAGGGTCAACACGGGTGGCTACACCTTC.